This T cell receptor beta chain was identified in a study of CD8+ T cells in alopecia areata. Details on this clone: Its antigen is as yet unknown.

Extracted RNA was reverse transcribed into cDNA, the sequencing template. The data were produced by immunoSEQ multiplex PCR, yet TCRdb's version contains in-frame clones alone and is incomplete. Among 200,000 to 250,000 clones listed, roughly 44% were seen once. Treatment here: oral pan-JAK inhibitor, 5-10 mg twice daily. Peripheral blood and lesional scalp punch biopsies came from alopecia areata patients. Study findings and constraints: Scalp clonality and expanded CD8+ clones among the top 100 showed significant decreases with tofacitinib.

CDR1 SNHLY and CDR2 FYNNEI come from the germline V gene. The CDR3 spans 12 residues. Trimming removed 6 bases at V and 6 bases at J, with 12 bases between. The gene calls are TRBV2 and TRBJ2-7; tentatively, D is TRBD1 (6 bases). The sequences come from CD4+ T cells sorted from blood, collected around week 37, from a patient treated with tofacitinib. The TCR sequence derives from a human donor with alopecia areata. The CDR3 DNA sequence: TGTGCCAGCAGCCAGGGGCAGGGCGAGCAGTACTTC. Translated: CASSQGQGEQYF.